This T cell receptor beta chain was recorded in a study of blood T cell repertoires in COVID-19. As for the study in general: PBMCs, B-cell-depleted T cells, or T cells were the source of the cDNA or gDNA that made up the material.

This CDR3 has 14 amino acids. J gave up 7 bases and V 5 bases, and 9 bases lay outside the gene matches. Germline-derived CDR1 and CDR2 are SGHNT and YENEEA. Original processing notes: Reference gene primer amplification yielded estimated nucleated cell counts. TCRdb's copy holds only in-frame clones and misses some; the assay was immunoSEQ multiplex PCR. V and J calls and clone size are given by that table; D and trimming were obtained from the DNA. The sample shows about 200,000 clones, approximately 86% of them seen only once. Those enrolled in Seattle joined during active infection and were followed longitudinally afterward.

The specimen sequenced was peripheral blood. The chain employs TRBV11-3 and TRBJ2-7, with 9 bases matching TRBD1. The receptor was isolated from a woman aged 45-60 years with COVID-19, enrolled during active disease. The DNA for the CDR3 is TGTGCCAGCAGCATTTCCACAGGGGGCAGTGAGCAGTACTTC. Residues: CASSISTGGSEQYF.